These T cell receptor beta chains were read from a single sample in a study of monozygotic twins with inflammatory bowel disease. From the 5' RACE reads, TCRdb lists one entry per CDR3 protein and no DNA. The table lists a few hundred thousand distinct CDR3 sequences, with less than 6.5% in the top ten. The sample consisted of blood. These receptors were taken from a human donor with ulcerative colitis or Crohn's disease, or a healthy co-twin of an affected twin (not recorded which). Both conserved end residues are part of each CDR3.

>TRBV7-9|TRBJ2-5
CASSFKGISEETQYF
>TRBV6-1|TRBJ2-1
CASRETSGGPYNEQFF
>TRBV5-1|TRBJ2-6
CASSAVTSFGANVLTF
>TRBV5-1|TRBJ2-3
CASSQTSGHGTDTQYF
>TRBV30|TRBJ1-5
CAWGHGRSNQPQHF
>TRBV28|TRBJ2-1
CASSLWASGRAIYNEQFF
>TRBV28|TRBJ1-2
CASSSGQGAGYTF
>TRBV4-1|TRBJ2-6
CASSQDWGPWANVLTF
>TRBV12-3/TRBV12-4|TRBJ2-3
CASSFWGTQYF
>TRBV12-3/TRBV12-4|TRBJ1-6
CASSFSSPLHF
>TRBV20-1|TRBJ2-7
CSARPEARGAAYEQYF
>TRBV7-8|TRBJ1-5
CASSLRQGPSQPQHF